The rows below give T cell receptor beta chains drawn from one sample of a study of OX40 agonist ivuxolimab in advanced cancers. Clones were read by immunoSEQ multiplex PCR, and TCRdb kept only the in-frame ones, dropping some. The repertoire holds fewer than 50,000 clones, about nine tenths seen once, with 7.5% to 10% in the top ten. The starting material was CD4+ or CD8+ T cells sorted from blood, obtained in a trial of the OX40 agonist ivuxolimab. Receptors were obtained from an adult with an advanced solid tumor such as melanoma, head and neck, liver or kidney cancer. Each CDR3 is given without its conserved first and last residue.

CDR3aa	v_gene	j_gene
ASSLGAVSTDTQY	TRBV5-6	TRBJ2-3
ASSTTVKTF	TRBV6-5	TRBJ1-1
ASSHGTRYEQY	TRBV27	TRBJ2-7
ASSFLPDSSYEQY	TRBV28	TRBJ2-7
ASSWGPSYEQY	TRBV11-3	TRBJ2-7
ASSSYYEQY	TRBV28	TRBJ2-7
ASSLDVTTSGNTIY	TRBV7-9	TRBJ1-3
ASSLGTGIEKLF	TRBV5-5	TRBJ1-4
ASSEFLLGGQETQY	TRBV13	TRBJ2-5
ASSQDFGSGRNYNEQF	TRBV14	TRBJ2-1
ASRQDLWSNQPQH	TRBV4-3	TRBJ1-5
ASSPGGYGYT	TRBV9	TRBJ1-2
ASSPRRGTEAF	TRBV4-2	TRBJ1-1
ASSLEFAGGPSTGELF	TRBV5-1	TRBJ2-2
ASSLGWREQF	TRBV19	TRBJ2-1
ASSNTGPPKY	TRBV5-6	TRBJ2-5
ASSLEAGYARANTIY	TRBV5-6	TRBJ1-3
ASSLADRGDYGYT	TRBV5-1	TRBJ1-2
ASSQGHEQF	TRBV6-5	TRBJ2-1
ASSSQPGLASLRNEQF	TRBV7-9	TRBJ2-1
ASSLTGSGANVLT	TRBV5-1	TRBJ2-6
ASSSGLAPSSGGETQY	TRBV5-1	TRBJ2-5
ASSLEWEGLGTEAF	TRBV7-6	TRBJ1-1
AWSPTDHEQY	TRBV30	TRBJ2-7
ATPDRAYQPQH	TRBV6-1	TRBJ1-5
ASSPTGLHTEAF	TRBV28	TRBJ1-1